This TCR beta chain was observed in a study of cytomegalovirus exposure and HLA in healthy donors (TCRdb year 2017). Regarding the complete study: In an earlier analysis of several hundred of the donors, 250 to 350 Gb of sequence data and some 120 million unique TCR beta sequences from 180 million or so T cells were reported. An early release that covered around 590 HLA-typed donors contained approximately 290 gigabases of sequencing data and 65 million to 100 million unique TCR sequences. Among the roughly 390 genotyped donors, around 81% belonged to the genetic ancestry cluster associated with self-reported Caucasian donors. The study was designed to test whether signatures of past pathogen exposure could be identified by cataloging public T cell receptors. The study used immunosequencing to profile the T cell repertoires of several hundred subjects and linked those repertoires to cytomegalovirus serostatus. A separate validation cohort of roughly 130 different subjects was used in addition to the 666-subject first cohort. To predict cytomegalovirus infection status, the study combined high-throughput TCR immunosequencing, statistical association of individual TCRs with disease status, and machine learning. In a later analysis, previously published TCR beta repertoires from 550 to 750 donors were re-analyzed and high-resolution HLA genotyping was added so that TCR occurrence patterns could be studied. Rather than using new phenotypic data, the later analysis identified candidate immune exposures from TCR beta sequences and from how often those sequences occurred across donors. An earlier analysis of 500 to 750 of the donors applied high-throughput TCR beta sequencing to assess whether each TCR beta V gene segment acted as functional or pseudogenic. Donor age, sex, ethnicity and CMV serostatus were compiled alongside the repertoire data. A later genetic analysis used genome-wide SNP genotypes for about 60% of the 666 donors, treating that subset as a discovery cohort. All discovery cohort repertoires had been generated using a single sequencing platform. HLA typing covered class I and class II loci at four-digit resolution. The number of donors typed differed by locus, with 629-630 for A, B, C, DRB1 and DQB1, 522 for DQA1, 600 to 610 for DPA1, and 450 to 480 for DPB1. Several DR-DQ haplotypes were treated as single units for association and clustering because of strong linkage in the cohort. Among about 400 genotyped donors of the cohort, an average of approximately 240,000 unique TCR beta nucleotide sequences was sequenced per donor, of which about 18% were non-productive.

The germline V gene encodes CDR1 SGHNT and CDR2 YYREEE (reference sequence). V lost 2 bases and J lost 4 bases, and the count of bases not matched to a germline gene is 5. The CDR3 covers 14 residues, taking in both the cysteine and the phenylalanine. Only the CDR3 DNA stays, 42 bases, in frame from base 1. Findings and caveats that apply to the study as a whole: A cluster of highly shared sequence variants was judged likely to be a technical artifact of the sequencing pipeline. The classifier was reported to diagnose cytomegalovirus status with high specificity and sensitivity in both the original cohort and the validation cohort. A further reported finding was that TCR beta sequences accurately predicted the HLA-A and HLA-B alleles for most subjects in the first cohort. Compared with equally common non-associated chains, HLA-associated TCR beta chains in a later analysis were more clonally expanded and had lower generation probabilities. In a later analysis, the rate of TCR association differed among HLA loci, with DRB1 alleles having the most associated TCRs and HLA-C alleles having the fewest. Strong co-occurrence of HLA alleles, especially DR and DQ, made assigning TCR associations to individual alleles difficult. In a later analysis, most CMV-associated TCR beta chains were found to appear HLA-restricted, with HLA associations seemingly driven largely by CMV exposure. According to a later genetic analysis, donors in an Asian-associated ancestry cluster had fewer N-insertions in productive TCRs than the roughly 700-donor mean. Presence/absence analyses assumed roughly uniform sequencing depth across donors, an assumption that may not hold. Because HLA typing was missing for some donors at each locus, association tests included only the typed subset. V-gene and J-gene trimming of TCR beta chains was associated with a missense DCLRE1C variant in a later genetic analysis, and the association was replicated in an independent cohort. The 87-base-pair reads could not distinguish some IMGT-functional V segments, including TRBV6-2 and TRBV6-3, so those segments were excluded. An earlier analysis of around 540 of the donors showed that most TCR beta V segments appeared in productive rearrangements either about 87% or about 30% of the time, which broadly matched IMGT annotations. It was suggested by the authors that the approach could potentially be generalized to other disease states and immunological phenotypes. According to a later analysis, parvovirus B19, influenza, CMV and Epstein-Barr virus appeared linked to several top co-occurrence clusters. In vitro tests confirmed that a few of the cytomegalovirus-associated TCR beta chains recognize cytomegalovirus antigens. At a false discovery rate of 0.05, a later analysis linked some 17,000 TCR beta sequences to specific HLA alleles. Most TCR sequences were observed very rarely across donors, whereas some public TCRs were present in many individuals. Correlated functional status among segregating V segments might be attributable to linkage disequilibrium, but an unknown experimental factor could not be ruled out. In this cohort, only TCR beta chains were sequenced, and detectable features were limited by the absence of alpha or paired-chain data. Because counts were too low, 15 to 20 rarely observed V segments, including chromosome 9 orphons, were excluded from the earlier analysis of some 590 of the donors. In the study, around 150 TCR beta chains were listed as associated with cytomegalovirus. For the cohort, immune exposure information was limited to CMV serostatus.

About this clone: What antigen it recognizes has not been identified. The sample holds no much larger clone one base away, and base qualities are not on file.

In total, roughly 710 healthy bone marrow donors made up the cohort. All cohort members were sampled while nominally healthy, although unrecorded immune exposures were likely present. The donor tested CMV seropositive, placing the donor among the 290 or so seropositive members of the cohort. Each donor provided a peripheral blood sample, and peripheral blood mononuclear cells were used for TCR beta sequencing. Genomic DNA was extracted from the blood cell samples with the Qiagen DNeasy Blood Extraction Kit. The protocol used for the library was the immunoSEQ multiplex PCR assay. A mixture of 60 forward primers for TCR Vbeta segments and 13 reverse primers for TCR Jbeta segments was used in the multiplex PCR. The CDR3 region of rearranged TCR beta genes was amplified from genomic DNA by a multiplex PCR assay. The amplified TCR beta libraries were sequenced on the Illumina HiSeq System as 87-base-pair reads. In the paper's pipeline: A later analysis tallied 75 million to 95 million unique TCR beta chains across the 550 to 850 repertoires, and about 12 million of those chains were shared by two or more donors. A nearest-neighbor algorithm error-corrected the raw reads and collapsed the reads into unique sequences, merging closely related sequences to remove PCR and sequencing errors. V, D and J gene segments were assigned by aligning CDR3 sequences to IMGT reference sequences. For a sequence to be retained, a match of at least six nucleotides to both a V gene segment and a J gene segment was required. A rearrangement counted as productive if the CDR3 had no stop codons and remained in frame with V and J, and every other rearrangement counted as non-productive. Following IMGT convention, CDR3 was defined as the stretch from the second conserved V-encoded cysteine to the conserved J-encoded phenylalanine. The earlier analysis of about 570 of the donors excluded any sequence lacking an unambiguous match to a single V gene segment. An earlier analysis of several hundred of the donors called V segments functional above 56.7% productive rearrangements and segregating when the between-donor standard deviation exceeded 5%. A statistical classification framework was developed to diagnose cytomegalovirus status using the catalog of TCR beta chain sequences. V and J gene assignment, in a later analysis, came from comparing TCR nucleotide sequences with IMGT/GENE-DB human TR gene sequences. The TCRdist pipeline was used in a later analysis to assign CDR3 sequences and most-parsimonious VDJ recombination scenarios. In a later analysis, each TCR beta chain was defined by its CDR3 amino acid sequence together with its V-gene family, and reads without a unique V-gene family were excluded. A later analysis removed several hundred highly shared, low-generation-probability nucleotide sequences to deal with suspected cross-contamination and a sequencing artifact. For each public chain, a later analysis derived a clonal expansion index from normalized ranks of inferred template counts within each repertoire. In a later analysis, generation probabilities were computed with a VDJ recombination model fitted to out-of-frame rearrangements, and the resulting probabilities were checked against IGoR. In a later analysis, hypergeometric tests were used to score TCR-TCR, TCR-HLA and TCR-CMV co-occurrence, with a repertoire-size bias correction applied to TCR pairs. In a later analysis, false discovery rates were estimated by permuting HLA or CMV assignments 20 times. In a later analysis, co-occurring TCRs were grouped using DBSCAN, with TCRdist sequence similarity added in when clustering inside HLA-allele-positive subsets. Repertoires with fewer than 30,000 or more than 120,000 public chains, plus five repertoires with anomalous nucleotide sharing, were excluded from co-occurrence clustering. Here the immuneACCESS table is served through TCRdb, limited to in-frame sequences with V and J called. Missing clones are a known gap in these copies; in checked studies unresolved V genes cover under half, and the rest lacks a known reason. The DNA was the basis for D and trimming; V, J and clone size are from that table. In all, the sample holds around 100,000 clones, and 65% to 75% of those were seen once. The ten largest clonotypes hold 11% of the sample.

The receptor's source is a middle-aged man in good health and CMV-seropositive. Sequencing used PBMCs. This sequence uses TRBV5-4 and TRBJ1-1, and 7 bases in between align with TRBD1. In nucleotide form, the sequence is TGTGCCAGCAGCTTAGCGGACAGGCGCACTGAAGCTTTCTTT. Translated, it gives CASSLADRRTEAFF.